This T cell receptor (beta chain) was identified during a study of shared clonotypes between healthy human individuals (dated by TCRdb to 2020 to 2021). For the study in its entirety: A couple of women and three men aged 18 to 49 years were included in the cohort. To estimate repertoire size and how much clonotype sharing occurs between individuals, the study deeply sequenced the blood TCR repertoires of five healthy adults. For each donor, CD4 naive and CD4 memory were each given three plates, CD8 naive was given two plates, and CD8 memory was given one plate. Per donor, leukapheresis produced somewhere between about 0.94 and 9.5 billion PBMCs. Libraries were prepared and TCR repertoires were sequenced by different laboratories using diverse techniques, in order to increase sequencing depth and limit assay-specific biases.

The full study reports these points: Even with the large sequencing depth, rarefaction of the sorted-subset datasets indicated that sequencing was incomplete. Naive subsets generally had larger estimated clonotype richness than memory subsets. Sampling was limited to blood, and TCR repertoires in tissue likely differ from TCR repertoires in blood. Compared with non-shared clonotypes, the clonotypes found in all four sorted-subset donors had higher generation probabilities. Sharing across a few donors was observed for about 4.8% of naive CD4, 3% to 4% of naive CD8, over 2% of memory CD4, and about 0.39% of memory CD8 clonotypes. Because the study included a small number of donors, the genetic and exposure-history diversity represented was limited. Pairwise subsampling led to the expectation that sequencing depth would affect the degree of clonotype sharing among donors.

Using the deep immunoSEQ assay, TCR CDR3 regions were amplified from genomic DNA by multiplex PCR. Extracted genomic DNA from each cell subset was spread evenly across all wells of several immunoSEQ 96-well plates, with each plate serving as a replicate. For sorted subsets, about 200 ng genomic DNA, equal to tens of thousands of T cell genomes, was loaded into each replicate PCR. The purified libraries were quantified using a Qubit 3.0 fluorometer, sized with a Bioanalyzer 2100, and then quantified again using the KAPA Library Quantification kit. Every immunoSEQ 96-well plate was sequenced on a dedicated single-read 150-cycle Illumina NextSeq 550 flow cell. Per the original workflow: The immunoSEQ output contained only junctional sequences without quality scores, so filtering could not match that applied to full-length reads. To assign V/J genes and CDR3, sequences were annotated against IMGT germline references using PyIR, a Python wrapper for IgBLAST v1.9. Reads were filtered out if the reads had weak V/J assignments (E-value above 1e-6), no CDR3, stop codons, out-of-frame junctions, or ambiguous translated residues. V3J clonotypes were defined as sequences sharing the same inferred V gene, J gene, and CDR3 amino acid sequence. Percentage overlap between repertoires was calculated by dividing the number of shared unique clonotypes by the size of the smaller repertoire. Repertoire richness was assessed with RTK rarefaction, the Chao1 estimator, and Recon v2.1 estimates of unobserved clonotypes. OLGA was used to compute generation probabilities for all TCRbeta clonotypes that the gDNA method yielded from a handful of donors. Sourced from immuneACCESS, this table was stored by TCRdb with only in-frame sequences that have V and J called. A share of the clones is absent; for the studies checked, an unresolved V gene accounts for under half, and the remainder has no known explanation. That table furnishes V, J and clone size, whereas the DNA furnished D and trimming. This sample holds over a million clones; 75% were observed only once. The ten most abundant clones make up roughly 1.5% of the sample.

Points on this clone: Its antigen remains undetermined. Base qualities were left out, and no much larger clone turns up one base away. At the DNA level, this CDR3 is encoded by other sequences in the same sample as well.

According to the germline V gene, CDR1 reads SGHVS and CDR2 reads FQNEAQ. CDR3 length: 15 amino acids, cysteine to phenylalanine. The retained sequence is limited to the CDR3, 45 bases, with the frame set at the first base. V and J are truncated by 0 bases and 2 bases respectively, leaving an intervening sequence of 8 bases. Healthy HIV-negative adults with no recently reported acute infections or vaccinations were included as donors. Only Caucasian adults living in Nashville, Tennessee, USA were represented among the donors. Magnetic negative selection was used to enrich CD4+ T cells, after which naive cells were positively selected on CD45RA and the negative fraction became the memory subset. Blood was collected by leukapheresis, and PBMCs were isolated by Ficoll-Histopaque density gradient centrifugation and then cryopreserved in liquid nitrogen vapor phase. Analytical flow cytometry was used to check the purity and quantity of every magnetically sorted T cell population. Genomic DNA was isolated from each sorted fraction and quantified by UV absorbance on a Nanodrop 2000c.

The receptor comes from a young man in good health. The sample comprised memory CD4+ T cells sorted from blood. This specimen's cell subset or site label, per the study, means: CD45RA-negative fraction. The chain is encoded by TRBV7-8 joined to TRBJ1-3; the D gene cannot be named for sure. The DNA sequence is TGTGCCAGCAGCTTAGCAGGGTCCCCTGGAAACACCATATATTTT. The resulting protein is CASSLAGSPGNTIYF.